Each of the 26 T cell receptor beta chains below was sequenced from the same sample in a study of early T cells in non-severe SARS-CoV-2 infection. MiXCR, applied by TCRdb to the 5' RACE reads, yields one record per CDR3 protein. The table lists tens of thousands of distinct CDR3 sequences, 9% to 15% of them singletons. Sequencing was performed on whole blood. The receptors were gathered from an adult who was a healthcare worker with PCR-confirmed SARS-CoV-2 infection or an uninfected control (not recorded which).

This chain uses TRBV6-1 with TRBJ2-5, with TRBD1 identical over 7 bases. V lost 1 base to trimming and J lost 1 base; unmatched junction nucleotides: 3. Germline CDR1 and CDR2: MNHNS and SASEGT. The CDR3 runs 15 residues. The CDR3 here is CASSEGGTVQETQYF. CDR3 in DNA: TGTGCCAGCAGTGAAGGGGGGACAGTCCAAGAGACCCAGTACTTC.

This chain connects TRBV6-6 to TRBJ1-4; no clear D gene. Germline lookup yields CDR1 MNHNY and CDR2 SVGAGI (reference sequence). The CDR3 consists of 13 residues. V lost 0 bases and J lost 7, with 6 bases in between. CDR3 protein: CASSYSTSEKLFF. The CDR3 DNA follows: TGTGCCAGCAGTTACTCTACCTCTGAAAAACTGTTTTTT.

Many counts were recorded for this clonotype. This CDR3 reads CAISMGQGYGYTF. DNA of the CDR3: TGTGCCATCAGTATGGGACAGGGTTATGGCTACACCTTC. The gene calls are TRBV10-3 and TRBJ1-2; 9 bases map to TRBD1. The CDR3 spans 13 residues. The germline V gene has CDR1 ENHRY and CDR2 SYGVKD. Trimming at V came to 5 bases and at J to 5 bases, leaving 3 bases not matched to a gene.

This clonotype was seen many times. This chain connects TRBV7-9 to TRBJ2-3, with 9 bases matching TRBD2. Per germline, CDR1 SEHNR and CDR2 FQNEAQ (reference sequence). This CDR3 is 17 amino acids long. The trim removed 5 bases at V and 4 bases at J, leaving 13 bases unmatched. CDR3 DNA sequence: TGTGCCAGCAGCCTCGCGGAGGAGCGGGAGGTCGCAGATACGCAGTATTTT. Its translation: CASSLAEEREVADTQYF.

This clonotype was picked up a small number of times. DNA of the CDR3: TGTGCCAGCAGCTACCTTGGGCGGGAGAGAAACAATGAGCAGTTCTTC. It translates to CASSYLGRERNNEQFF. This chain uses TRBV5-5 with TRBJ2-1; TRBD2 matches 7 bases. Germline V gene lookup returns CDR1 SGHKS and CDR2 YYEKEE (reference sequence). The CDR3 spans 16 residues. V trimming: 3 bases; J trimming: 5 bases; junction bases outside the gene matches: 11. Complete variable domain (other parts from reference TRBV5-5 and TRBJ2-1): DAGVTQSPTHLIKTRGQQVTLRCSPISGHKSVSWYQQVLGQGPQFIFQYYEKEERGRGNFPDRFSARQFPNYSSELNVNALLLGDSALYLCASSYLGRERNNEQFFGPGTRLTVL.

This clonotype appeared a few times. This chain connects TRBV7-4 to TRBJ1-5; 7 nucleotides line up with TRBD1. The CDR3 totals 14 residues. J was trimmed by 3 bases and V by 5 bases; bases with no gene match: 4. Germline CDR1 SGHVT, CDR2 SQSDAQ. This CDR3 is CASSDQGDNQPQHF. CDR3 nucleotides: TGTGCCAGCAGCGATCAGGGGGACAATCAGCCCCAGCATTTT.

The CDR3 region is CSANRADTGELFF. CDR3 coding DNA: TGCAGTGCTAACAGGGCCGACACCGGGGAGCTGTTTTTT. This chain joins TRBV20-1 and TRBJ2-2, with TRBD1 as a possible D gene (6 bases). This CDR3 has 13 residues. Trimming removed 4 bases at V and 3 bases at J, with 9 bases between. Per germline, CDR1 DFQATT and CDR2 SNEGSKA (reference sequence).

The chain recombines TRBV30 with TRBJ1-2; D is unclear. The germline V gene encodes CDR1 GTSNPN and CDR2 SVGIG (reference sequence). The CDR3 length is 12 residues. The V and J ends lost 8 bases and 7 bases respectively, with 17 bases between them. The CDR3 nucleotides read TGTGCCGCTACTCGAAGTCCCCGTGGCTACACCTTC. Protein: CAATRSPRGYTF.

The sample holds a few counts of this clonotype. This chain uses TRBV20-1 with TRBJ2-1; 8 nucleotides agree with TRBD2. This CDR3 is 16 amino acids long. J was trimmed by 7 bases and V by 6 bases; bases with no gene match: 17. From germline, CDR1 is DFQATT and CDR2 SNEGSKA (reference sequence). The chain's CDR3 is CSASSASGRRENEQFF. CDR3 sequence (DNA): TGCAGTGCCTCCAGTGCGAGCGGGAGAAGGGAAAATGAGCAGTTCTTC.

This clonotype showed up just a few times. The J gene is TRBJ2-2, the V gene TRBV20-1, with D possibly matching TRBD1 (5 bases). CDR3 length: 14 residues. V was shortened by 6 bases and J by 3 bases, with 14 bases between the two germline ends. Germline CDR1 and CDR2: DFQATT and SNEGSKA (reference sequence). The CDR3 reads CSAKGPDYTGELFF. The CDR3 coding sequence is TGCAGTGCCAAGGGGCCCGATTACACCGGGGAGCTGTTTTTT.

The CDR3 sequence is CASSELTEAFF. The CDR3 DNA sequence: TGTGCCAGCAGTGAATTGACTGAAGCTTTCTTT. The J gene is TRBJ1-1, the V gene TRBV6-1; no clear D gene. The germline V gene has CDR1 MNHNS and CDR2 SASEGT. V was trimmed by 2 bases and J by 5 bases, leaving 3 bases between them. The CDR3 has 11 amino acids.

In this sample, this clonotype turned up many times. J is TRBJ2-3 and V is TRBV5-6, with 15 bases lining up with TRBD2. This CDR3 has 19 residues. Germline-derived CDR1 and CDR2 are SGHDT and YYEEEE. V dropped 3 bases and J dropped 1; count of bases not matched to a gene: 9. CDR3 protein: CASSSLGLAGGPGTDTQYF. The DNA of the CDR3 is TGTGCCAGCAGCTCCCTGGGACTAGCGGGAGGCCCCGGCACAGATACGCAGTATTTT.

Only one count was recorded for this clonotype. V usage is TRBV20-1 and J usage is TRBJ1-1; TRBD1 matches 7 bases. In germline, CDR1 is DFQATT, CDR2 SNEGSKA (reference sequence). This CDR3 contains 13 residues. The ends lost 0 bases at V and 7 bases at J; junction bases unmatched: 5. The CDR3: CSAREVTGYEAFF. CDR3 bases: TGCAGTGCTAGAGAGGTGACAGGGTATGAAGCTTTCTTT.

V gene TRBV20-1 combines with J gene TRBJ2-7, with 9 bases matching TRBD2. Germline V CDR1 and CDR2: DFQATT, SNEGSKA (reference sequence). The junction had 12 bases not matched to a gene; V was cut back by 6 bases and J by 3 bases. The CDR3 covers 15 residues. The CDR3 loop reads CSAHLNETSGYEQYF. The CDR3 DNA reads TGCAGTGCCCACCTGAACGAGACTAGCGGCTACGAGCAGTACTTC.

This clonotype was observed many times. The V and J genes are TRBV29-1 and TRBJ2-7, with 7 bases aligning to TRBD1. The germline V gene encodes CDR1 SQVTM and CDR2 ANQGSEA. CDR3 length equals 16 residues. J gave up 4 bases and V 0 bases, and 12 bases lay outside the gene matches. This CDR3 is CSVEDLRGQWGYEQYF. The CDR3 coding sequence is TGCAGCGTTGAAGATCTTAGGGGACAGTGGGGTTACGAGCAGTACTTC.

The chain joins TRBV28 to TRBJ1-2; a possible D gene is TRBD1 (6 bases). CDR3 size: 14 residues. Trimming shortened V by 6 bases and J by 4 bases, and 15 bases separated the two germline ends. Germline-derived CDR1 and CDR2 are MDHEN and SYDVKM. The CDR3 region is CASRESRGIYGYTF. As DNA, the CDR3 is TGTGCCAGCAGGGAGTCGAGGGGGATCTATGGCTACACCTTC.

This clonotype was counted only a few times. The chain joins TRBV4-2 to TRBJ1-1; D remains ambiguous. The CDR3 has 11 amino acids. Per germline, CDR1 LGHNA and CDR2 YNFKEQ. With 5 bases removed from V and 1 base from J, the gap between germline ends came to 2 bases. Written as DNA, the CDR3 is TGTGCCAGCAGCAAGAACACTGAAGCTTTCTTT. Amino acid sequence: CASSKNTEAFF.

This clonotype was seen only a few times. This sequence joins TRBV4-1 and TRBJ1-1; unclear D gene. Germline V CDR1 and CDR2: MGHRA, YSYEKL. Deletions cut 2 bases from V and 2 bases from J, with 9 bases between. The CDR3 is 14 amino acids. Here the CDR3 reads CASSQIGSNTEAFF. CDR3 coding DNA: TGCGCCAGCAGCCAAATCGGGTCTAACACTGAAGCTTTCTTT.

This clonotype was seen ten or more times. The V call is TRBV10-3, the J call TRBJ2-7; possibly TRBD1 for D (6 bases). Germline V gene lookup returns CDR1 ENHRY and CDR2 SYGVKD. CDR3 size: 11 residues. V was clipped by 4 bases and J by 7 bases, with 8 bases between them. Here the CDR3 DNA reads TGTGCCATCAGTGCGAGGGGGGAGCAGTACTTC. It is translated as CAISARGEQYF.

In this sample, this clonotype turned up many times. This chain's CDR3 is CASSMLTGEGLAGGETQYF. The CDR3 region has the DNA TGTGCCAGTAGTATGCTGACAGGGGAAGGACTAGCGGGAGGAGAGACCCAGTACTTC. V usage is TRBV19 and J usage is TRBJ2-5, with 14 bases fitting TRBD2. This CDR3 is built from 19 residues. CDR1 and CDR2 (germline): LNHDA, SQIVND (reference sequence). V was clipped by 3 bases and J by 4 bases; unmatched bases: 13.

J is TRBJ1-1 and V is TRBV29-1; 7 positions agree with TRBD1. This CDR3 is built from 14 residues. Looked up from germline, CDR1 is SQVTM and CDR2 is ANQGSEA. Germline trimming cut 7 bases from V and 3 bases from J; bases unmatched to any gene: 11. The CDR3 region has the DNA TGCAGCGCGAGGGGGCCGTTTAGGGACACTGAAGCTTTCTTT. Its translation: CSARGPFRDTEAFF.

This clonotype was seen at least ten times. The chain couples TRBV20-1 to TRBJ2-1; no clear D. V was cut by 0 bases and J by 4 bases, with 10 bases left in between. This CDR3 is 14 amino acids long. The V gene's germline CDR1 is DFQATT and CDR2 SNEGSKA (reference sequence). CDR3 DNA: TGCAGTGCTAGAGATGATGGCAGATACAATGAGCAGTTCTTC. Translation gives CSARDDGRYNEQFF.

This clonotype was seen more than once but under ten times. The rearrangement joins TRBV5-1 to TRBJ2-3; tentative D call: TRBD1 (6 bases). Per germline, CDR1 SGHRS and CDR2 YFSETQ. The germline V and J ends were trimmed by 3 bases and 2 bases, with 10 bases remaining between them. This CDR3 contains 14 residues. CDR3 region: CASSWRQDTDTQYF. CDR3 sequence (DNA): TGCGCCAGCAGCTGGAGACAGGACACAGATACGCAGTATTTT.

Written as DNA, the CDR3 is TGTGCCAGCAGCTTATCCGGATGGACAGGTGACACTGAAGCTTTCTTT. As protein: CASSLSGWTGDTEAFF. The chain carries TRBV7-6 and TRBJ1-1; 7 nucleotides align to TRBD1. Germline V gives CDR1 SGHVS, CDR2 FNYEAQ. The CDR3 length is 16 residues. The J segment lost 3 bases and the V segment lost 2 bases, leaving 9 bases of the junction unmatched.

Ten or more counts support this clonotype. This sequence joins TRBV20-1 and TRBJ1-5, with 8 bases matching TRBD1. The CDR3 spans 14 residues. Germline CDR1 reads DFQATT; CDR2 reads SNEGSKA (reference sequence). The V segment lost 5 bases and the J segment 5 bases; nucleotides outside the gene matches: 8. The CDR3 is CSALKPTGDQPQHF. DNA of the CDR3: TGCAGTGCTCTCAAACCGACAGGGGATCAGCCCCAGCATTTT.

This rearrangement joins TRBV5-4 to TRBJ2-5; D call uncertain. The CDR3 sequence is 13 residues long. In germline, CDR1 is SGHNT, CDR2 YYREEE (reference sequence). Trimming cost V 4 bases and J 1 base, with 8 bases left between them. The CDR3 DNA sequence: TGTGCCAGCAGCCTGACGTTCCAAGAGACCCAGTACTTC. This codes for CASSLTFQETQYF.